The present entry profiles one T cell receptor (beta chain) with its context. The data stem from a study of blood T cell repertoires in COVID-19. Across the whole study: The United States, Italy and Spain supplied acute and convalescent COVID-19 samples. T cells, B-cell-depleted T cells, or PBMCs provided the cDNA or gDNA that served as material.

Per the authors' pipeline: Quantification of nucleated cells was approximated via reference gene primer amplification. The assay was immunoSEQ multiplex PCR, and TCRdb's table has in-frame clones only and misses some. D and trimming come from the DNA, and the V and J calls and clone size come from that table. In the table there are tens of thousands of clones, approximately 79% of which are singletons. Per the germline V gene, CDR1 is SEHNR and CDR2 is FQNEAQ (reference sequence). Trimming took 2 bases from V and 4 from J; bases not matched to a gene: 14. CDR3 length: 18 amino acids. Specimen: peripheral blood. The TCR comes from a woman older than 75 with acute or convalescent COVID-19. The genes are TRBV7-9 and TRBJ1-1, with 9 bases that match TRBD1. This CDR3 reads CASSLLPGQGLLFTEAFF. The DNA for the CDR3 is TGTGCCAGCAGCTTACTCCCGGGACAGGGACTTCTTTTCACTGAAGCTTTCTTT.